These 17 T cell receptor beta chains were all obtained from the same sample, sequenced in a study of blood T cell repertoires in COVID-19. TCRdb keeps only in-frame clones here, not all; method: immunoSEQ multiplex PCR. The table shows about 100,000 clones, with about 77% occurring only once. The sequencing sample was made of peripheral blood. These TCRs come from a man aged 65-85 years with active or convalescent COVID-19.

The chain uses TRBV28 and TRBJ1-1; D not certain. The CDR3 has 13 amino acids. Germline V CDR1 and CDR2: MDHEN, SYDVKM. V lost 2 bases and J 4 bases, leaving 8 bases between the germline ends. The CDR3 here is CASSLMRSTEAFF. The CDR3 bases are TGTGCCAGCAGTTTAATGCGGAGCACTGAAGCTTTCTTT. The full variable domain, completed using reference TRBV28 and TRBJ1-1, is DVKVTQSSRYLVKRTGEKVFLECVQDMDHENMFWYRQDPGLGLRLIYFSYDVKMKEKGDIPEGYSVSREKKERFSLILESASTNQTSMYLCASSLMRSTEAFFGQGTRLTVV.

The chain is built from TRBV11-2 and TRBJ2-3, with D maybe TRBD2 (6 bases). V was pared by 1 base and J by 5 bases, with 13 bases between. The CDR3 is 15 amino acids. Germline assignment: CDR1 SGHAT and CDR2 FQNNGV. CDR3 coding DNA: TGTGCCAGCAGCTTAGGTGGGACTGACCGAGATACGCAGTATTTT. This encodes CASSLGGTDRDTQYF.

This clone appeared a few times. The chain joins TRBV6-5 to TRBJ2-5; possible D gene TRBD2, 6 bases. Trimming removed 2 bases at V and 5 bases at J, with 18 bases between. Germline CDR1 and CDR2: MNHEY and SVGAGI. This CDR3 has 16 amino acids. Here the CDR3 DNA reads TGTGCCAGCAGTTACACACCGGGATCTAGCGTCGAGACCCAGTACTTC. Protein product: CASSYTPGSSVETQYF.

V usage is TRBV5-1 and J usage is TRBJ1-3, with TRBD1 matching over 7 bases. V was pared by 4 bases and J by 3 bases, with 13 bases of the junction left unmatched. The CDR3 covers 17 residues. The germline gives CDR1 SGHRS, CDR2 YFSETQ. The DNA of the CDR3 is TGCGCCAGCAGCCCGACGGTGGGGGACAGAGATGGAAACACCATATATTTT. It translates to CASSPTVGDRDGNTIYF.

J is TRBJ2-2 and V is TRBV18, with 10 bases identical to TRBD2. CDR3 size: 16 residues. Germline CDR1 KGHSH, CDR2 LQKENI. The ends lost 3 bases at V and 4 bases at J; junction bases unmatched: 5. CDR3 sequence reads: CASSPPGLAFTGELFF. The DNA of the CDR3 is TGTGCCAGCTCACCCCCGGGACTAGCGTTCACCGGGGAGCTGTTTTTT.

The chain has TRBV2 and TRBJ2-1, with 16 positions matching TRBD2. V was clipped by 8 bases and J by 0 bases; unmatched bases: 13. The germline CDR1 and CDR2 sequences are SNHLY and FYNNEI. This CDR3 contains 20 residues. The CDR3 nucleotides read TGTGCCAGCTGCGTTCCCGGGACTAGCGGGGGGGGAAGCTCCTACAATGAGCAGTTCTTC. Translated: CASCVPGTSGGGSSYNEQFF.

This chain connects TRBV19 to TRBJ1-5; D is ambiguous. Trimming cost V 3 bases and J 3 bases, with 9 bases left between them. The CDR3 contains 14 residues. Per the germline V gene, CDR1 is LNHDA and CDR2 is SQIVND (reference sequence). CDR3: CASSIGMYNQPQHF. The CDR3 region has the DNA TGTGCCAGTAGTATCGGGATGTACAATCAGCCCCAGCATTTT.

This clone was observed a few times. V gene TRBV5-4 combines with J gene TRBJ1-3; no definite D call. CDR3 size: 15 residues. Germline V CDR1 and CDR2: SGHNT, YYREEE (reference sequence). V lost 4 bases and J 4 bases, leaving 15 bases between the germline ends. CDR3 DNA: TGTGCCAGCAGCAGCCGCCCAGGATCGGGAAACACCATATATTTT. Amino acids: CASSSRPGSGNTIYF.

This clone was counted between two and nine times. The chain is built from TRBV7-9 and TRBJ1-5; no reliable D call. This CDR3 is 15 amino acids long. The V gene lost 5 bases and the J gene lost 2 bases, with 13 bases spanning the gap. Germline V CDR1 and CDR2: SEHNR, FQNEAQ (reference sequence). The CDR3, as DNA: TGTGCCAGCAGCCCACCCGGCGGTGGCAATCAGCCCCAGCATTTT. Translating it yields CASSPPGGGNQPQHF. The full variable domain, completed using reference TRBV7-9 and TRBJ1-5, is DTGVSQNPRHKITKRGQNVTFRCDPISEHNRLYWYRQTLGQGPEFLTYFQNEAQLEKSRLLSDRFSAERPKGSFSTLEIQRTEQGDSAMYLCASSPPGGGNQPQHFGDGTRLSIL.

This clone has only one observation. The chain is built from TRBV5-1 and TRBJ2-7, with 11 bases aligning to TRBD1. The J segment lost 7 bases and the V segment lost 2 bases, leaving 8 bases of the junction unmatched. The germline CDR1 and CDR2 sequences are SGHRS and YFSETQ. CDR3 size: 15 residues. This chain's CDR3 is CASSLIGQGAQEQYF. In nucleotides, the CDR3 is TGCGCCAGCAGCTTAATCGGACAGGGGGCGCAGGAGCAGTACTTC.

The chain combines TRBV18 with TRBJ1-2; unclear D gene. CDR3 length equals 12 residues. Trimming removed 4 bases at V and 3 bases at J, with 6 bases between. CDR1 is KGHSH, CDR2 LQKENI, per germline. CDR3 residues: CASSLEDYGYTF. In DNA form, the CDR3 reads TGTGCCAGCTCACTAGAGGACTATGGCTACACCTTC.

The chain combines TRBV28 with TRBJ1-5; 11 positions match TRBD1. CDR3 length: 16 residues. Germline assignment: CDR1 MDHEN and CDR2 SYDVKM. V lost 6 bases, J lost 7 bases, and 11 bases stayed unmatched. CDR3 protein: CASRIPGQGGRQPQHF. Here the CDR3 DNA reads TGTGCCAGCAGAATACCGGGACAGGGGGGTCGGCAGCCCCAGCATTTT.

This clone was seen a few times. The CDR3 DNA follows: TGTGCCAGCAGCCACGCGGGAGGGCAAGAAGATACGCAGTATTTT. It translates to CASSHAGGQEDTQYF. The gene calls are TRBV3-1 (or the pseudogene TRBV3-2) and TRBJ2-3; the match to TRBD2 covers 9 bases. There are 15 residues in the CDR3. The germline V gene has CDR1 LGHDT and CDR2 YNNKEL (reference sequence). With 3 bases clipped from V and 5 bases from J, the junction kept 6 bases outside the gene matches.

This chain links TRBV2 with TRBJ1-3; D unresolved. The germline V and J ends were trimmed by 9 bases and 9 bases, with 18 bases remaining between them. Germline CDR1 SNHLY, CDR2 FYNNEI. The CDR3 extends over 13 amino acids. CDR3 bases: TGTGCCAGGTGCGAGGTCCCCTGCAGCACCATATATTTT. This codes for CARCEVPCSTIYF.

The chain is built from TRBV11-2 and TRBJ1-2, with D possibly matching TRBD1 (5 bases). Trimming pared 3 bases from V and 7 bases from J, leaving 15 bases between. The CDR3 is 14 residues long. CDR1 and CDR2 (germline): SGHAT, FQNNGV. This CDR3 reads CASSFGEGSSGYTF. The CDR3 nucleotides read TGTGCCAGCAGCTTCGGGGAGGGGTCATCTGGCTACACCTTC. Combining the CDR3 with reference TRBV11-2 and TRBJ1-2 gives the whole variable domain EAGVAQSPRYKIIEKRQSVAFWCNPISGHATLYWYQQILGQGPKLLIQFQNNGVVDDSQLPKDRFSAERLKGVDSTLKIQPAKLEDSAVYLCASSFGEGSSGYTFGSGTRLTVV.

J is TRBJ1-1 and V is TRBV2; D unresolved. V lost 5 bases to trimming and J lost 1 base, with 8 bases between them. The CDR3 runs to 13 residues. Germline V gives CDR1 SNHLY, CDR2 FYNNEI. The CDR3 nucleotides read TGTGCCAGCAGTAACCCCAGGAACACTGAAGCTTTCTTT. Encoded protein: CASSNPRNTEAFF.

DNA for the CDR3: TGTGCCAGCAGCCAAGATCTTTTGTGGCAGGGGAATGGCTACACCTTC. Its protein is CASSQDLLWQGNGYTF. The chain has TRBV3-1 (or the pseudogene TRBV3-2) and TRBJ1-2, with D possibly matching TRBD1 (6 bases). Trimming removed 0 bases at V and 6 bases at J, with 17 bases between. Germline CDR1 and CDR2: LGHDT and YNNKEL (reference sequence). The length of the CDR3 is 16 residues.